This T cell receptor (beta chain) was sequenced during a study of T cells after yellow fever vaccination. Study observations and caveats: After the booster, nearly 98% of CD4 and about nine tenths of CD8 primary-response clones were re-detected.

This clonotype has a handful of counts. The antigen remains undetermined. Synthesis of TCR cDNA relied on 5'RACE template switching, which attached a universal primer site and UMIs. From the 5' RACE reads, TCRdb called clonotypes with MiXCR, one entry per CDR3 protein. The sample has a few hundred thousand distinct CDR3 sequences, roughly 4.8% seen once. The sample consisted of CD4+ T cells sorted from PBMCs, taken on the day of the yellow fever booster vaccination. This TCR derives from a young man who received the YFV17D yellow fever vaccine.

For the CDR3, the DNA is TGTGCCAGCAGCTCGAACGACGGACAAGAGACCCAGTACTTC. Protein: CASSSNDGQETQYF. V gene TRBV5-6 combines with J gene TRBJ2-5; D not certain. The CDR3 runs to 14 residues. Germline CDR1 reads SGHDT; CDR2 reads YYEEEE. The germline V and J ends were trimmed by 3 bases and 2 bases, with 11 bases remaining between them.